This TCR beta chain was recorded in a study of cytomegalovirus exposure and HLA in healthy donors. Study outcomes and limitations: Cytomegalovirus association was listed for about 170 TCR beta chains. Rare sequences made up most TCRs, while some public TCRs were found in many donors.

Sequenced by immunoSEQ multiplex PCR; TCRdb stores in-frame clones only, minus some. The table records fewer than 300,000 clones, approximately 90% of them present only once. As regards this clone: Its antigen remains unknown.

Germline V gene data show CDR1 as MNHEY and CDR2 as SMNVEV (reference sequence). Trimming removed 8 bases at V and 0 bases at J, with 8 bases between. CDR3 size: 13 residues. The rearrangement links TRBV27 to TRBJ1-3; D is unclear. The clonotype was recovered from a woman between 18 and 30 years old in good health and CMV-seronegative. The specimen sequenced was PBMCs. The CDR3 DNA follows: TGTGCCAGCTCACTTTACTCTGGAAACACCATATATTTT. It codes for CASSLYSGNTIYF.